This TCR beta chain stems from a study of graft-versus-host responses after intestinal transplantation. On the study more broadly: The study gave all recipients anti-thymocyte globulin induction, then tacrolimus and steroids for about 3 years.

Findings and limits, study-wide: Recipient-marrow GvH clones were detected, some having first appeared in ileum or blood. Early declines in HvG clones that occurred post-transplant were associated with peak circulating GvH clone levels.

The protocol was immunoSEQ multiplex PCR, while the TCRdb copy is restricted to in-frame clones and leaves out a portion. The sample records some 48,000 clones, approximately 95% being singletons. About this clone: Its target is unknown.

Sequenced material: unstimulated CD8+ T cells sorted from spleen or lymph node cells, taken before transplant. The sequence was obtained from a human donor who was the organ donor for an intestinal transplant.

CDR3 DNA sequence: TGTGCCAGCAGTTACTCAACTAACTATGGCTACACCTTC. It translates to CASSYSTNYGYTF. The J gene is TRBJ1-2, the V gene TRBV6-6; D call uncertain. This CDR3 contains 13 residues. In germline, CDR1 is MNHNY, CDR2 SVGAGI (reference sequence). V was pared by 0 bases and J by 0 bases, with 2 bases between.